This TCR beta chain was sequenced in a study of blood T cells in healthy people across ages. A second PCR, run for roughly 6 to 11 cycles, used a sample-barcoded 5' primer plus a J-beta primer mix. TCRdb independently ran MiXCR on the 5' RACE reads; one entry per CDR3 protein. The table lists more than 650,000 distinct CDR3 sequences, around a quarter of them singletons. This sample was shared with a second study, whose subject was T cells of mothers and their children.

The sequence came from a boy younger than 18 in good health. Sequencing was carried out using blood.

The CDR3 nucleotides read TGTGCCTATCAGGGGCCCCTCTACGAGCAGTACTTC. Protein product: CAYQGPLYEQYF. The gene calls are TRBV30 and TRBJ2-7; weak D call: TRBD1 (6 bases). Germline CDR1 is GTSNPN and CDR2 is SVGIG (reference sequence). This CDR3 is 12 amino acids long. The V and J ends lost 7 bases and 3 bases respectively, with 13 bases between them.